Below, 27 T cell receptor beta chains from the same sample are listed, as sequenced in a study of control samples from healthy donors and cancer patients. The data were produced by immunoSEQ multiplex PCR, yet TCRdb's version contains in-frame clones alone and is incomplete. The sample contains some 76,000 clones, roughly 90% of which appear only once. The material sequenced was PBMCs. These receptors were obtained from a man aged 55 to 70 with lung cancer.

This clone was picked up one time. The CDR3 nucleotides are TGTGCCAGCAGGCACATTAGCGGTGCAGATACGCAGTATTTT. It specifies CASRHISGADTQYF. This chain links TRBV9 with TRBJ2-3; the D gene is possibly TRBD2 (6 bases). In germline, CDR1 is SGDLS, CDR2 YYNGEE. Trimming took off 5 bases at V and 4 bases at J, with 14 bases between the two ends. The CDR3 length is 14 residues.

The V gene is TRBV5-4, the J gene TRBJ2-6; 7 positions agree with TRBD2. There are 16 residues in the CDR3. V dropped 3 bases and J dropped 2; count of bases not matched to a gene: 5. The germline gives CDR1 SGHNT, CDR2 YYREEE (reference sequence). CDR3 protein: CASSSKTSPGANVLTF. DNA for the CDR3: TGTGCCAGCAGCTCGAAGACTAGCCCTGGGGCCAACGTCCTGACTTTC. The full variable domain, rest sourced from reference TRBV5-4 and TRBJ2-6, is ETGVTQSPTHLIKTRGQQVTLRCSSQSGHNTVSWYQQALGQGPQFIFQYYREEENGRGNFPPRFSGLQFPNYSSELNVNALELDDSALYLCASSSKTSPGANVLTFGAGSRLTVL.

To note about this clone: The germline gene is not matched at one end of the junction; a read error may be the cause. The chain combines TRBV7-3 with TRBJ1-2, with 10 bases fitting TRBD1. The CDR3 spans 15 residues. Germline CDR1 is SGHTA and CDR2 is FQGTGA. In nucleotides, the CDR3 is TGTGCCAGCAGCCTAACCGGGACAGGGGACTATGGCTACACCTTC. As protein: CASSLTGTGDYGYTF.

About this clone itself: The same CDR3 also results from other DNA sequences found in this sample. The chain couples TRBV2 to TRBJ2-5; the D gene is possibly TRBD2 (7 bases). This CDR3 comprises 15 residues. Trimming pared 4 bases from V and 5 bases from J, leaving 17 bases between. The germline V gene has CDR1 SNHLY and CDR2 FYNNEI. DNA for the CDR3: TGTGCCAGCAGTGGGGGTGGGAGGGGGGCGGAGACCCAGTACTTC. Protein product: CASSGGGRGAETQYF.

The J gene is TRBJ1-1, the V gene TRBV15; maybe TRBD1 (5 bases). The germline V gene has CDR1 LNHNV and CDR2 YYDKDF (reference sequence). The CDR3 length is 14 residues. The V end lost 1 base, the J end lost 4 bases, and 10 bases lay between the germline ends. The CDR3: CATSRGGAGTEAFF. The DNA for the CDR3 is TGTGCCACCAGCAGAGGGGGCGCGGGCACTGAAGCTTTCTTT.

This chain links TRBV5-1 with TRBJ2-7; possible D gene TRBD2, 5 bases. V was pared by 4 bases and J by 0 bases, with 14 bases between. This CDR3 is built from 15 residues. The V gene's germline CDR1 is SGHRS and CDR2 YFSETQ. CDR3 in amino acids: CASSGLQDFSYEQYF. For the CDR3, the DNA is TGCGCCAGCAGCGGACTCCAGGATTTCTCCTACGAGCAGTACTTC.

J is TRBJ2-3 and V is TRBV5-1; D is perhaps TRBD1 (6 bases). The V end was cut by 1 base, the J end by 2 bases, with 14 bases between. The CDR3 is 16 amino acids. CDR1 SGHRS and CDR2 YFSETQ come from the germline V gene. CDR3 sequence reads: CASSLSSGVNTDTQYF. For the CDR3, the DNA is TGCGCCAGCAGCTTGAGTTCAGGGGTTAACACAGATACGCAGTATTTT.

The chain recombines TRBV24-1 with TRBJ2-5, with a tentative D call TRBD2 (6 bases). This CDR3 contains 12 residues. Per germline, CDR1 KGHDR and CDR2 SFDVKD. Between the trimmed V and J ends, which lost 9 bases and 7 bases, there was a span of 14 bases. The CDR3 region has the DNA TGTGCCACCGCGGGGTCCGCGGGGACCCAGTACTTC. Translation: CATAGSAGTQYF.

CDR3 sequence (DNA): TGTGCCAGCAGCCGGCTATCCTACAATGAGCAGTTCTTC. Translated: CASSRLSYNEQFF. J is TRBJ2-1 and V is TRBV3-1 (or the pseudogene TRBV3-2); no reliable D call. Germline V gene lookup returns CDR1 LGHDT and CDR2 YNNKEL (reference sequence). The CDR3 runs to 13 residues. The V end lost 4 bases, the J end lost 1 base, and 5 bases lay between the germline ends.

In nucleotides, the CDR3 is TGTGCCAGCAGTTACAAGAGAAGAGAGACCCAGTACTTC. It yields the protein CASSYKRRETQYF. This chain connects TRBV6-5 to TRBJ2-5, with unresolved D. The V gene lost 2 bases and the J gene lost 4 bases, with 8 bases spanning the gap. Germline CDR1 reads MNHEY; CDR2 reads SVGAGI. This CDR3 region has 13 residues.

This clone appeared a single time. The chain links TRBV5-4 to TRBJ2-6; possibly TRBD1 for D (6 bases). The CDR3 sequence is 18 residues long. The ends were cut back, 3 bases at V and 2 bases at J, with 18 bases in the middle. Germline values: CDR1 SGHNT, CDR2 YYREEE (reference sequence). CDR3 DNA sequence: TGTGCCAGCAGCTCACAGGGTTCCCAGCCTCCTGGGGCCAACGTCCTGACTTTC. This gives the protein CASSSQGSQPPGANVLTF.

This rearrangement joins TRBV7-2 to TRBJ1-1; possibly TRBD1 for D (5 bases). V lost 3 bases and J lost 1, with 9 bases in between. The CDR3 has 14 residues. CDR1 and CDR2 (germline): SGHTA, FQGNSA. This CDR3 reads CASSLRGQNTEAFF. CDR3 coding DNA: TGTGCCAGCAGCTTGCGGGGCCAGAACACTGAAGCTTTCTTT.

The chain couples TRBV5-5 to TRBJ1-1; D remains unclear. CDR3 length: 12 amino acids. CDR1 and CDR2 from the germline V gene are SGHKS and YYEKEE (reference sequence). V shed 4 bases and J shed 8 bases, with 12 bases lying between them. CDR3 sequence (DNA): TGTGCCAGCAGCCCCCTTAACCGGGAAGCTTTCTTT. This sequence encodes CASSPLNREAFF.

The genes are TRBV27 and TRBJ2-1, with unresolved D. The CDR3 contains 12 residues. CDR1 is MNHEY, CDR2 SMNVEV, per germline (reference sequence). V lost 3 bases and J 9 bases, leaving 9 bases between the germline ends. CDR3 region: CASSFPGGEQFF. The CDR3 DNA reads TGTGCCAGCAGTTTCCCGGGCGGTGAGCAGTTCTTC.

The chain has TRBV30 and TRBJ2-5; D tentatively fits TRBD1 or TRBD2 (7 bases each). V was clipped by 0 bases and J by 0 bases, with 14 bases between them. Germline lookup yields CDR1 GTSNPN and CDR2 SVGIG (reference sequence). This CDR3 is built from 16 residues. The CDR3 sequence is CAWSVNRGGYQETQYF. The CDR3 DNA is TGTGCCTGGAGTGTTAACAGGGGAGGGTACCAAGAGACCCAGTACTTC.

The genes are TRBV5-1 and TRBJ1-2, with 8 bases fitting TRBD1. CDR1 SGHRS and CDR2 YFSETQ come from the germline V gene. V was pared by 4 bases and J by 8 bases, with 10 bases of the junction left unmatched. This CDR3 region has 14 residues. CDR3 DNA sequence: TGCGCCAGCAGCGGAGGACAGGGACGGGACGGCTACACCTTC. Amino acids: CASSGGQGRDGYTF. The whole variable domain, filled in from reference TRBV5-1 and TRBJ1-2, reads KAGVTQTPRYLIKTRGQQVTLSCSPISGHRSVSWYQQTPGQGLQFLFEYFSETQRNKGNFPGRFSGRQFSNSRSEMNVSTLELGDSALYLCASSGGQGRDGYTFGSGTRLTVV.

This clone was detected only a few times. The chain couples TRBV11-3 to TRBJ2-6, with 7 bases fitting TRBD1. This CDR3 comprises 15 residues. CDR1 is SGHNT, CDR2 YENEEA, per germline. J gave up 0 bases and V 11 bases, and 7 bases lay outside the gene matches. The CDR3 loop is CAGQDSFSGANVLTF. In DNA, the CDR3 is TGTGCCGGACAGGACAGCTTCTCTGGGGCCAACGTCCTGACTTTC.

This clone was recorded once. This chain joins TRBV27 and TRBJ2-7; D not resolved. This CDR3 comprises 15 residues. Per the germline V gene, CDR1 is MNHEY and CDR2 is SMNVEV (reference sequence). The V gene lost 3 bases and the J gene lost 2 bases, with 14 bases spanning the gap. The CDR3 region is CASSFAPISTYEQYF. Here the CDR3 DNA reads TGTGCCAGCAGTTTTGCCCCGATCTCTACCTACGAGCAGTACTTC.

In its sample, this clone was seen once. The J gene is TRBJ2-7, the V gene TRBV28, with D uncertain. The germline V and J ends were trimmed by 1 base and 4 bases, with 11 bases remaining between them. Per germline, CDR1 MDHEN and CDR2 SYDVKM. The CDR3 has 14 residues. This CDR3 reads CASSLSNPPYEQYF. DNA of the CDR3: TGTGCCAGCAGTTTATCCAACCCGCCTTACGAGCAGTACTTC.

The chain is built from TRBV9 and TRBJ1-6, with TRBD1 matching over 7 bases. This CDR3 spans 14 amino acids. Unmatched junction bases numbered 6, after V lost 4 bases and J lost 8 bases. Germline assignment: CDR1 SGDLS and CDR2 YYNGEE. The CDR3 sequence: CASSSRQGDSPLHF. The CDR3 region has the DNA TGTGCCAGCAGCTCTCGACAGGGTGATTCACCCCTCCACTTT.

The chain combines TRBV7-3 with TRBJ2-5, with D tentatively TRBD2 (6 bases). There are 15 residues in the CDR3. The germline CDR1 and CDR2 sequences are SGHTA and FQGTGA. V gave up 5 bases and J gave up 3 bases, with 16 bases separating them. CDR3 DNA: TGTGCCAGCAGCCCCGCGATAGCGGCTAAAGAGACCCAGTACTTC. Translation gives CASSPAIAAKETQYF.

V is TRBV30 and J is TRBJ1-5; weak D call: TRBD1 (6 bases). There are 14 residues in the CDR3. Trimming stripped 3 bases from V and 4 bases from J, with 13 bases between. CDR1 is GTSNPN and CDR2 is SVGIG in the germline V gene (reference sequence). The CDR3 loop reads CAWSGRGGNQPQHF. In DNA form, the CDR3 reads TGTGCCTGGAGCGGTAGGGGGGGGAATCAGCCCCAGCATTTT.

J is TRBJ2-7 and V is TRBV5-1, with D unresolved. Per germline, CDR1 SGHRS and CDR2 YFSETQ. V lost 3 bases and J 0 bases, leaving 7 bases between the germline ends. The CDR3 contains 13 residues. CDR3 sequence (DNA): TGCGCCAGCAGCTCCTTTAGCTCCTACGAGCAGTACTTC. Its protein is CASSSFSSYEQYF.

CDR3 sequence: CATSKPGTGKSSSYNEQFF. The CDR3 DNA follows: TGTGCCACCAGTAAACCCGGGACAGGGAAATCAAGCTCCTACAATGAGCAGTTCTTC. V and J are TRBV24-1 and TRBJ2-1; 9 bases align to TRBD1. Germline CDR1 KGHDR, CDR2 SFDVKD. The V segment lost 6 bases and the J segment 0 bases; nucleotides outside the gene matches: 14. The CDR3 is 19 residues long.

J is TRBJ1-5 and V is TRBV11-2, with D unclear. CDR3 size: 13 residues. In germline, CDR1 is SGHAT, CDR2 FQNNGV. The V end lost 1 base, the J end lost 7 bases, and 8 bases lay between the germline ends. CDR3: CASSLGLRQPQHF. CDR3 DNA: TGTGCCAGCAGCTTAGGGTTAAGGCAGCCCCAGCATTTT.

A remark on this clone: The sample carries other DNA sequences with the same CDR3. The chain links TRBV5-1 to TRBJ2-3; D might be TRBD1 (6 bases). V lost 0 bases and J 2 bases, leaving 10 bases between the germline ends. The CDR3 contains 15 residues. Germline CDR1 is SGHRS and CDR2 is YFSETQ. DNA of the CDR3: TGCGCCAGCAGCTTGGCAGGGGCTTACACAGATACGCAGTATTTT. Residues: CASSLAGAYTDTQYF.

This clone was seen a handful of times. The chain uses TRBV12-3 or TRBV12-4 and TRBJ1-2; D gene ambiguous. This CDR3 has 12 amino acids. Trimming cost V 9 bases and J 4 bases, with 12 bases left between them. In DNA, the CDR3 is TGTGCCAGTACCGATACATTCTATGGCTACACCTTC. This sequence encodes CASTDTFYGYTF.